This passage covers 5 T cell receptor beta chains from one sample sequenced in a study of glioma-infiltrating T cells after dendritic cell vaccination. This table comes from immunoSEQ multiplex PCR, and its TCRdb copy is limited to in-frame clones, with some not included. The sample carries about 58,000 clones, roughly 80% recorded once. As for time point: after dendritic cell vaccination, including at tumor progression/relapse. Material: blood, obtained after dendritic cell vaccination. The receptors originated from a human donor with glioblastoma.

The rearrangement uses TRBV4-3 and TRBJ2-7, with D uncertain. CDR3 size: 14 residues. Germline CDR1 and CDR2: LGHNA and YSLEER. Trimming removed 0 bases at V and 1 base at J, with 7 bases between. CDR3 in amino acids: CASSQDYSSYEQYF. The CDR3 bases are TGCGCCAGCAGCCAAGATTACAGTTCCTACGAGCAGTACTTC.

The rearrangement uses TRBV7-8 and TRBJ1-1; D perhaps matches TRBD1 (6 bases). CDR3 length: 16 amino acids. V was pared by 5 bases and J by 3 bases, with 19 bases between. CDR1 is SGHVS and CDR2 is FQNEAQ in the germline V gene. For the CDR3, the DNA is TGTGCCAGCAGCGCGTATCGTATGGGGGCCTACACTGAAGCTTTCTTT. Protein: CASSAYRMGAYTEAFF. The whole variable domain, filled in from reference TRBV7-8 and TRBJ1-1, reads GAGVSQSPRYKVAKRGQDVALRCDPISGHVSLFWYQQALGQGPEFLTYFQNEAQLDKSGLPSDRFFAERPEGSVSTLKIQRTQQEDSAVYLCASSAYRMGAYTEAFFGQGTRLTVV.

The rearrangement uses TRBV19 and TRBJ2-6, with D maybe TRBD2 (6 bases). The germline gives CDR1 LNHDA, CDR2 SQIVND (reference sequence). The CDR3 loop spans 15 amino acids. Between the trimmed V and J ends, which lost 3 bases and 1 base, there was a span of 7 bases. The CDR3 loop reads CASSIGGSGANVLTF. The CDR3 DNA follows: TGTGCCAGTAGTATTGGGGGGTCTGGGGCCAACGTCCTGACTTTC.

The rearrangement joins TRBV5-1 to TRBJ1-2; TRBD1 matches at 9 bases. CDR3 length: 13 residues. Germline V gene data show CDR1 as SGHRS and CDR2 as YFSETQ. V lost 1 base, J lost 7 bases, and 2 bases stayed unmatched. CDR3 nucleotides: TGCGCCAGCAGCTTGACGGGACAGGGTGGCTACACCTTC. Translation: CASSLTGQGGYTF.

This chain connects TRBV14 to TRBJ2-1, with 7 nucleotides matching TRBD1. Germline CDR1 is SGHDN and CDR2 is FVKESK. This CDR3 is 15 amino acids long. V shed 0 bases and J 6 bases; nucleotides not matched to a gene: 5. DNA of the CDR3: TGTGCCAGCAGCCAAGATTGGCAGGGGGTCAATGAGCAGTTCTTC. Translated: CASSQDWQGVNEQFF.